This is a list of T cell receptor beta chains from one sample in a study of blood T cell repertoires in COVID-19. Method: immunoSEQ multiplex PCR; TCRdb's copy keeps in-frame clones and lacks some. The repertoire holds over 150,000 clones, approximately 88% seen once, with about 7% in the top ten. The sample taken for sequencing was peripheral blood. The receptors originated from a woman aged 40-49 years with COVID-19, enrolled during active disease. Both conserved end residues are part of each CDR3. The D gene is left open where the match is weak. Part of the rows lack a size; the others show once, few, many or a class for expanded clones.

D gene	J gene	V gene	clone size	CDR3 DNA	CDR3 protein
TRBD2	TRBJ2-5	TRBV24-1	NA	TGTGCCACCAGTGACCCCGGGACTAGGCAAGAGACCCAGTACTTC	CATSDPGTRQETQYF
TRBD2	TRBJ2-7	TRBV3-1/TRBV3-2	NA	TGTGCCAGCAGCCAAGATGCAACTAGCGGGAGGGCCGGGCAGTACTTC	CASSQDATSGRAGQYF
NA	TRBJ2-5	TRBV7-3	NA	TGTGCCAGCAGCTTAAGCCCAACGGTTGAGACCCAGTACTTC	CASSLSPTVETQYF
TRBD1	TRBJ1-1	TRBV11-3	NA	TGTGCCAGCAGCTTAGAAGGGACAGGGGATGAAGGCGGGAACACTGAAGCTTTCTTT	CASSLEGTGDEGGNTEAFF
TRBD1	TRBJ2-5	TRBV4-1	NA	TGCGCCAGCAGCGCCCGGACAGGGGTCCCGACCGCGACCCAGTACTTC	CASSARTGVPTATQYF
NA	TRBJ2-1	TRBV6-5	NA	TGTGCCAGCGGGCACAATGAGCAGTTCTTC	CASGHNEQFF
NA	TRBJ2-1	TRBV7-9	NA	TGTGCCAGCAGCTCCCACCGGAGAAGCTCCTACAATGAGCAGTTCTTC	CASSSHRRSSYNEQFF
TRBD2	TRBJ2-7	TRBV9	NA	TGTGCCAGCAGCGTAGGAGCGGGGTCAGCCTACGAGCAGTACTTC	CASSVGAGSAYEQYF
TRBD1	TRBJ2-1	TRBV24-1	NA	TGTGCCACCGCCGGGACAGGGGAGGGCCGGGGCTACAATGAGCAGTTCTTC	CATAGTGEGRGYNEQFF
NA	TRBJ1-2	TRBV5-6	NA	TGTGCCAGCAGCTCCGGGGTGAACTATGGCTACACCTTC	CASSSGVNYGYTF
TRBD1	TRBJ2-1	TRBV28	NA	TGTGCCAGCAGTTCTTATAGCACAGGGGGATCCAATGAGCAGTTCTTC	CASSSYSTGGSNEQFF
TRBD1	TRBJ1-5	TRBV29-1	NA	TGCAGCGTTGAGACAGGGGGCAATCAGCCCCAGCATTTT	CSVETGGNQPQHF
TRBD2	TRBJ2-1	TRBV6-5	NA	TGTGCCAGCAGTTACTTTAGCGGGACCGCGTACAATGAGCAGTTCTTC	CASSYFSGTAYNEQFF
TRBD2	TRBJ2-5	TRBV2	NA	TGTGCCAGCAGTGAAGTAGATCTAGCGGGAGCAAAAGAGACCCAGTACTTC	CASSEVDLAGAKETQYF
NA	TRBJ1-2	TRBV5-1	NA	TGCGCCAGCAGCTTCCGGGATAGTGAAGGCTACACCTTC	CASSFRDSEGYTF
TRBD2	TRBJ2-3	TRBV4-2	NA	TGTGCCAGCAGCCAAGAAAGGCTAGCGGGAGGGGTAGCAAGCACAGATACGCAGTATTTT	CASSQERLAGGVASTDTQYF
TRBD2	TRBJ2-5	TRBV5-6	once	TGTGCCAGCAGCTCTGGACTAGCGGAAGAGACCCAGTACTTC	CASSSGLAEETQYF
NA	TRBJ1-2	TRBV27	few	TGTGCCAGCAGTTTAAACGAAGCAGGGCGGTTTAACTATGGCTACACCTTC	CASSLNEAGRFNYGYTF
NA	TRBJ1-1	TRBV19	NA	TGTGCCAGTAGTCAGGACACCGGACACACTGAAGCTTTCTTT	CASSQDTGHTEAFF
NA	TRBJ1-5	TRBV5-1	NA	TGCGCCAGCAGCCCCGGGGTTCAGAGCAATCAGCCCCAGCATTTT	CASSPGVQSNQPQHF
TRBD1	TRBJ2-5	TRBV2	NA	TGTGCCAGCAAAAAGACACAGGGGGAAGAGACCCAGTACTTC	CASKKTQGEETQYF
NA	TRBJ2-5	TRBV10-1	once	TGCGCCAGCAGTGAGCCCGCCGCGGGCTCGTACCAAGAGACCCAGTACTTC	CASSEPAAGSYQETQYF
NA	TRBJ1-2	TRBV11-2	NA	TGTGCCAGCAGCTTAGATCAGCGGTTGAAGAGTGGCTACACCTTC	CASSLDQRLKSGYTF
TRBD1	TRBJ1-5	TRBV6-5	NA	TGTGCCAGCAGTCCCGACAGGGGGCGTGATCAGCCCCAGCATTTT	CASSPDRGRDQPQHF